Listed below are T cell receptor beta chains from one sample, sequenced in a study of response to subunit inactivated influenza vaccine. MiXCR was run by TCRdb on the RT-PCR reads, yielding one entry per CDR3 protein. The sample lists over 800,000 distinct CDR3 sequences, around 20% occurring once. The sequencing here drew on PBMCs from blood, taken roughly 5 days after vaccination. The receptors come from a man in his fifties or sixties who received an inactivated influenza vaccine. The CDR3 runs from the conserved cysteine through the conserved F or W. The D gene is left open where the match is weak. Some rows mark clone size as missing; the rest say once, few, many or name a class of expanded clone.

cdr3_aa cdr3_nt cdr3_length v_call clone_size d_call j_call
CASFYGGGSDTQYF TGTGCCAGCTTCTACGGGGGAGGGTCGGATACGCAGTATTTT 14 TRBV12-3/TRBV12-4 few TRBD2 TRBJ2-3
CASRPDLDSYEQYF TGTGCCAGCAGACCCGACTTGGATTCCTACGAGCAGTACTTC 14 TRBV6-2/TRBV6-3 few NA TRBJ2-7
CSASSNLLAGRGETQYF TGCAGTGCTAGTTCCAATCTATTGGCGGGACGGGGGGAGACCCAGTACTTC 17 TRBV20-1 few NA TRBJ2-5
CASSLTGGVGDTQYF TGCGCCAGCAGCTTGACAGGGGGCGTGGGAGATACGCAGTATTTT 15 TRBV5-1 many TRBD1 TRBJ2-3
CASTYPTGMNTEAFF TGTGCCAGCACCTATCCGACAGGGATGAACACTGAAGCTTTCTTT 15 TRBV28 NA TRBD1 TRBJ1-1
CASQTGGGSSDTQYF TGTGCCAGTCAGACAGGGGGGGGGAGCTCAGATACGCAGTATTTT 15 TRBV11-2 few TRBD1 TRBJ2-3
CATSEPPDSNQPQHF TGTGCCACCAGTGAACCCCCGGACAGCAATCAGCCCCAGCATTTT 15 TRBV24-1 NA NA TRBJ1-5
CASSSSDRLNSPLHF TGTGCCAGCTCATCCTCGGACCGTCTTAATTCACCCCTCCACTTT 15 TRBV18 NA NA TRBJ1-6
CSAGGTGGSWPQHF TGCAGTGCTGGCGGGACAGGGGGTAGCTGGCCCCAGCATTTT 14 TRBV20-1 NA TRBD1 TRBJ1-5
CASSVPSGRQETQYF TGTGCCAGCAGTGTTCCTAGCGGACGACAAGAGACCCAGTACTTC 15 TRBV2 NA TRBD2 TRBJ2-5
CATSSRGIAYTDTQYF TGTGCCACCAGCAGCCGGGGCATAGCTTACACAGATACGCAGTATTTT 16 TRBV15 few NA TRBJ2-3
CASSLVRGRRNQPQHF TGTGCCAGCAGCTTAGTAAGAGGTAGGAGGAATCAGCCCCAGCATTTT 16 TRBV7-8 NA NA TRBJ1-5
CASSSRIFENEQFF TGTGCCAGCAGCTCTAGAATATTCGAGAATGAGCAGTTCTTC 14 TRBV7-6 few NA TRBJ2-1
CASTSLRGGNYGYTF TGTGCCAGCACCTCCCTCAGGGGCGGAAACTATGGCTACACCTTC 15 TRBV6-1 few NA TRBJ1-2
CAITSESGELFF TGTGCCATCACCTCGGAGTCCGGGGAGCTGTTTTTT 12 TRBV10-3 NA NA TRBJ2-2
CASSLVDQPQHF TGTGCCAGCAGCTTGGTGGATCAGCCCCAGCATTTT 12 TRBV5-6 many NA TRBJ1-5
CASSYPPAEAFF TGTGCCAGCAGTTACCCCCCTGCTGAAGCTTTCTTT 12 TRBV6-5 few NA TRBJ1-1
CASSLVSGTGTYEQYF TGTGCCAGCAGCTTGGTCAGCGGGACTGGCACCTACGAGCAGTACTTC 16 TRBV5-6 few TRBD2 TRBJ2-7
CASSSKTSGGANEQFF TGTGCCAGCAGCTCAAAGACTAGCGGGGGGGCCAATGAGCAGTTCTTC 16 TRBV7-2 few TRBD2 TRBJ2-1
CASSPGGGTNTEAFF TGTGCCAGCAGCCCAGGGGGGGGGACGAACACTGAAGCTTTCTTT 15 TRBV9 many TRBD1 TRBJ1-1
CASSLRGDNADTQYF TGTGCCAGCAGCTTAAGAGGGGATAACGCAGATACGCAGTATTTT 15 TRBV11-2 NA NA TRBJ2-3
CSARDWAASGGVHTQYF TGCAGTGCTAGAGATTGGGCAGCAAGCGGGGGGGTCCATACGCAGTATTTT 17 TRBV20-1 NA TRBD2 TRBJ2-3
CASSLRSGTSVNEQFF TGTGCCAGCAGCTTAAGGTCGGGGACTAGCGTCAATGAGCAGTTCTTC 16 TRBV7-2 NA TRBD2 TRBJ2-1
CASRKAGFADTQYF TGTGCCAGCAGGAAGGCGGGATTTGCAGATACGCAGTATTTT 14 TRBV6-1 few NA TRBJ2-3
CASSPGALGPDTQYF TGTGCCAGCAGCCCAGGGGCACTCGGCCCAGATACGCAGTATTTT 15 TRBV7-6 NA NA TRBJ2-3
CASSEVAREAFF TGCGCCAGCAGTGAAGTAGCGCGTGAAGCTTTCTTT 12 TRBV10-2 NA NA TRBJ1-1
CASRGLAASYEQYF TGTGCCAGCAGGGGACTAGCGGCCTCCTACGAGCAGTACTTC 14 TRBV12-3/TRBV12-4 few TRBD2 TRBJ2-7
CASSEGSDYGYTF TGCGCCAGCAGCGAGGGGTCCGACTATGGCTACACCTTC 13 TRBV5-1 NA NA TRBJ1-2
CASSLVFEQYF TGTGCCAGCAGCTTAGTTTTCGAGCAGTACTTC 11 TRBV11-2 NA NA TRBJ2-7
CASSQTTRPFSYNEQFF TGCGCCAGCAGCCAAACGACTAGGCCCTTCTCCTACAATGAGCAGTTCTTC 17 TRBV4-3 NA NA TRBJ2-1
CASSLGTGGLIEQYF TGTGCCAGCAGTTTAGGGACAGGGGGCTTAATCGAGCAGTACTTC 15 TRBV12-3/TRBV12-4 NA TRBD1 TRBJ2-7
CASSSVSGSGNEQFF TGTGCCAGCAGCTCGGTTAGCGGGAGCGGAAATGAGCAGTTCTTC 15 TRBV7-3 many TRBD2 TRBJ2-1
CASSLTWAKETQYF TGTGCCAGCAGCTTAACTTGGGCAAAAGAGACCCAGTACTTC 14 TRBV7-9 once NA TRBJ2-5
CASSPTGLSNEQFF TGTGCCAGCAGCCCAACGGGACTGAGCAATGAGCAGTTCTTC 14 TRBV7-2 once NA TRBJ2-1
CASSFGRIQGEQYF TGTGCCAGCAGCTTTGGCAGGATCCAGGGCGAGCAGTACTTC 14 TRBV7-9 few NA TRBJ2-7
CASSGVGQGAVKQFF TGTGCCAGCAGTGGGGTCGGGCAGGGGGCTGTAAAGCAGTTCTTC 15 TRBV6-1 few TRBD1 TRBJ2-1
CASSPSRLAGGQETQYF TGTGCCAGCTCACCAAGCCGACTAGCGGGGGGCCAAGAGACCCAGTACTTC 17 TRBV18 NA TRBD2 TRBJ2-5
CASSQSGQGISDTQYF TGTGCCAGCAGCCAAAGCGGACAGGGGATATCAGATACGCAGTATTTT 16 TRBV5-6 NA TRBD1 TRBJ2-3
CASSPGTGRETQYF TGTGCCAGCAGCCCCGGGACAGGGAGAGAGACCCAGTACTTC 14 TRBV5-1 many TRBD1 TRBJ2-5
CASNLDRDHEQYF TGTGCCAGCAACCTGGACAGGGATCACGAGCAGTACTTC 13 TRBV21-1 NA NA TRBJ2-7
CATTHAGALGNTIYF TGTGCCACAACCCATGCGGGGGCGTTGGGAAACACCATATATTTT 15 TRBV12-3/TRBV12-4 few NA TRBJ1-3
CASRNTPGPNTGELFF TGTGCCAGCAGGAACACGCCGGGACCAAACACCGGGGAGCTGTTTTTT 16 TRBV7-9 NA NA TRBJ2-2
CSVDRSYGYTF TGCAGCGTTGATAGAAGCTATGGCTACACCTTC 11 TRBV29-1 few NA TRBJ1-2
CSVVDYLVTGGSYNEQFF TGCAGCGTGGTAGACTACCTTGTTACAGGAGGGTCTTACAATGAGCAGTTCTTC 18 TRBV29-1 NA NA TRBJ2-1
CSVEGGTGREKLFF TGCAGCGTTGAAGGTGGGACAGGGAGAGAAAAACTGTTTTTT 14 TRBV29-1 few TRBD1 TRBJ1-4
CSVEPLAGAHNEQFF TGCAGCGTTGAACCGCTAGCGGGAGCCCACAATGAGCAGTTCTTC 15 TRBV29-1 NA TRBD2 TRBJ2-1
CASSLRTFYEQYF TGTGCCAGCAGCCTGAGAACATTCTACGAGCAGTACTTC 13 TRBV11-2 few NA TRBJ2-7